Shown below are 12 T cell receptor beta chains from a single sample sequenced in a study of blood T cell repertoires in COVID-19 (dated by TCRdb to 2020 to 2021). Library preparation was by the immunoSEQ multiplex PCR assay. TCRdb limited this immuneACCESS table to in-frame rearrangements with V and J called. A share of clones is missing; checked studies link under half to unresolved V genes, and the rest is unexplained. In all, the sample holds some 150,000 clones, and roughly four fifths of those were seen once. Roughly 1.5% of the sample is held by the ten biggest clonotypes. Sequencing input: peripheral blood. The source is a human donor in a cohort sampled during active COVID-19.

The chain is built from TRBV14 and TRBJ1-1, with a possible D match to TRBD1 (5 bases). Trimming shortened V by 0 bases and J by 4 bases, and 12 bases separated the two germline ends. The CDR3 has 15 amino acids. Germline V gene sequence: CDR1 SGHDN, CDR2 FVKESK. The DNA for the CDR3 is TGTGCCAGCAGCCAAGATATTCTGGGGCCCACTGAAGCTTTCTTT. Translating gives CASSQDILGPTEAFF.

V and J are TRBV5-1 and TRBJ1-5, with TRBD1 as a possible D gene (6 bases). The germline CDR1 and CDR2 sequences are SGHRS and YFSETQ. The CDR3 sequence is 14 residues long. V was clipped by 3 bases and J by 9 bases, with 16 bases between them. CDR3 sequence reads: CASSSDSGNGPQHF. The DNA for the CDR3 is TGCGCCAGCAGCTCGGACAGCGGGAATGGGCCCCAGCATTTT.

The rearrangement links TRBV7-3 to TRBJ1-1; TRBD1 might be the D (5 bases). Trimming left V 0 bases short and J 1 base short, with 12 bases between. CDR1 SGHTA and CDR2 FQGTGA come from the germline V gene. The CDR3 contains 16 residues. The CDR3 here is CASSLTARAANTEAFF. CDR3 nucleotides: TGTGCCAGCAGCTTAACGGCCAGGGCGGCGAACACTGAAGCTTTCTTT.

V gene TRBV11-2 combines with J gene TRBJ2-1; the D is unclear. With 0 bases removed from V and 6 bases from J, the gap between germline ends came to 18 bases. Germline-derived CDR1 and CDR2 are SGHAT and FQNNGV. The CDR3 totals 17 residues. CDR3 sequence: CASSLDLMSDSANEQFF. In DNA form, the CDR3 reads TGTGCCAGCAGCTTAGATCTAATGAGTGATTCCGCCAATGAGCAGTTCTTC.

This clone was detected a few times. The chain combines TRBV15 with TRBJ1-1; the D is unclear. The germline V and J ends were trimmed by 5 bases and 6 bases, with 13 bases remaining between them. Germline V gene sequence: CDR1 LNHNV, CDR2 YYDKDF (reference sequence). This CDR3 contains 13 residues. CDR3 in amino acids: CATSPLLVAEAFF. In DNA, the CDR3 is TGTGCCACCAGCCCCCTTCTAGTGGCTGAAGCTTTCTTT. Full variable domain (remainder filled in from reference TRBV15 and TRBJ1-1): DAMVIQNPRYQVTQFGKPVTLSCSQTLNHNVMYWYQQKSSQAPKLLFHYYDKDFNNEADTPDNFQSRRPNTSFCFLDIRSPGLGDTAMYLCATSPLLVAEAFFGQGTRLTVV.

The chain joins TRBV27 to TRBJ2-7; 8 nucleotides align to TRBD1. Trimming removed 2 bases from V and 4 bases from J; junction bases left unmatched: 7. CDR3 length equals 15 residues. Germline V gene data show CDR1 as MNHEY and CDR2 as SMNVEV (reference sequence). CDR3 nucleotide sequence: TGTGCCAGCAGTTTAATACCAGGGGGCGCATACGAGCAGTACTTC. Amino acids: CASSLIPGGAYEQYF.

This chain joins TRBV5-1 and TRBJ1-3, with TRBD1 matching over 9 bases. CDR1 and CDR2 (germline): SGHRS, YFSETQ. The V segment lost 4 bases and the J segment 3 bases; nucleotides outside the gene matches: 8. This CDR3 is 16 amino acids long. CDR3 sequence: CASSPPGQGNGNTIYF. For the CDR3, the DNA is TGCGCCAGCAGCCCGCCGGGACAGGGCAATGGAAACACCATATATTTT. Using reference TRBV5-1 and TRBJ1-3 for the parts outside the CDR3, the full variable domain is KAGVTQTPRYLIKTRGQQVTLSCSPISGHRSVSWYQQTPGQGLQFLFEYFSETQRNKGNFPGRFSGRQFSNSRSEMNVSTLELGDSALYLCASSPPGQGNGNTIYFGEGSWLTVV.

This chain connects TRBV3-1 (or the pseudogene TRBV3-2) to TRBJ2-3, with 14 bases lining up with TRBD2. Germline CDR1 reads LGHDT; CDR2 reads YNNKEL (reference sequence). The junction had 6 bases not matched to a gene; V was cut back by 4 bases and J by 0 bases. This CDR3 is built from 18 residues. CDR3: CASSPRLAGGTSTDTQYF. CDR3 bases: TGTGCCAGCAGCCCCCGACTAGCGGGAGGGACTAGCACAGATACGCAGTATTTT.

The rearrangement uses TRBV28 and TRBJ1-5; D unclear. Germline V lookup: CDR1 MDHEN, CDR2 SYDVKM. Trimming took 1 base from V and 1 from J, leaving 11 bases between them. The CDR3 has 16 amino acids. This CDR3 is CASSLFGRASNQPQHF. The DNA of the CDR3 is TGTGCCAGCAGTTTATTTGGGAGGGCGAGCAATCAGCCCCAGCATTTT.

The chain couples TRBV5-1 to TRBJ2-7; D gene unclear. V lost 0 bases, J lost 2 bases, and 12 bases lay in between. CDR1 is SGHRS and CDR2 is YFSETQ in the germline V gene. This CDR3 has 15 amino acids. Here the CDR3 reads CASSLAPDTPYEQYF. For the CDR3, the DNA is TGCGCCAGCAGCTTGGCCCCTGACACTCCCTACGAGCAGTACTTC.

V and J are TRBV7-2 and TRBJ2-7, with 9 bases matching TRBD1. This CDR3 comprises 15 residues. J was trimmed by 4 bases and V by 2 bases; bases with no gene match: 6. CDR1 SGHTA and CDR2 FQGNSA come from the germline V gene. This CDR3 reads CASSLRGQGLYEQYF. As DNA, the CDR3 is TGTGCCAGCAGCTTAAGGGGACAGGGACTATACGAGCAGTACTTC.

The chain recombines TRBV18 with TRBJ2-1; 10 nucleotides align to TRBD2. Germline V gene data show CDR1 as KGHSH and CDR2 as LQKENI. CDR3 length: 14 residues. Trimming took 5 bases from V and 4 from J; bases not matched to a gene: 2. The CDR3 is CASSNSGGYNEQFF. CDR3 nucleotides: TGTGCCAGCTCAAATAGCGGGGGGTACAATGAGCAGTTCTTC.